The TCR beta chain under discussion was sequenced for a study of T cell repertoires in cytomegalovirus infection. Comments on this clonotype: Its antigen remains unidentified.

TCRdb re-derived calls from the reads in MiXCR, one entry per CDR3 protein. The sample records some 900,000 distinct CDR3 sequences, less than 35% being singletons. The receptor's source is a human donor in good health (CMV status not recorded). Some clones in this sample may be carry-over from other donors' samples. Sequenced material: cultured CD8+ T cells from PBMCs, taken from culture after CMV antigen stimulation.

Written as DNA, the CDR3 is TGTGCCAGCAGCTTAGATTCATTAACCAGGGACTCTTACCCCTATGGCTACACCTTC. Encoded protein: CASSLDSLTRDSYPYGYTF. The chain recombines TRBV13 with TRBJ1-2, with D tentatively TRBD1 (5 bases). The CDR3 spans 19 residues. Germline V gene sequence: CDR1 PRHDT, CDR2 FYEKMQ (reference sequence). Trimming shortened V by 1 base and J by 4 bases, and 25 bases separated the two germline ends.